The 8 T cell receptor beta chains reported below all come from one sample, sequenced in a study of CD8 T cells in Susac syndrome. Random hexamers were used to reverse transcribe the RNA input (0.5 to 1 ug). TCRdb used MiXCR to reprocess the immunoSEQ multiplex PCR reads, holding one entry per CDR3 protein. Here the sample spans over 350,000 distinct CDR3 sequences, 85% being singletons. Material for sequencing was CD8+ T cells from PBMCs. The receptors here all came from a human donor with multiple sclerosis.

V gene TRBV6-5 combines with J gene TRBJ2-7, with TRBD1 matching over 8 bases. The CDR3 runs 18 residues. J was trimmed by 3 bases and V by 4 bases; bases with no gene match: 17. The germline gives CDR1 MNHEY, CDR2 SVGAGI. The CDR3: CASSLVGDGQGLNYEQYF. CDR3 DNA: TGTGCCAGCAGTTTAGTGGGGGATGGACAGGGTTTGAACTACGAGCAGTACTTC.

This chain uses TRBV5-1 with TRBJ2-7, with TRBD1 identical over 8 bases. The V gene's germline CDR1 is SGHRS and CDR2 YFSETQ. V lost 0 bases, J lost 4 bases, and 6 bases stayed unmatched. The CDR3 loop spans 15 amino acids. The CDR3 region is CASSLGQGRGYEQYF. The CDR3 nucleotides are TGCGCCAGCAGCTTGGGACAGGGGCGAGGGTACGAGCAGTACTTC.

The CDR3 nucleotides are TGTGCCAGCAGATTCGACAGCTACTATGGCTACACCTTC. Translating it yields CASRFDSYYGYTF. The gene calls are TRBV5-6 and TRBJ1-2, with D possibly TRBD1 on 5 matching bases. The ends were cut back, 5 bases at V and 3 bases at J, with 11 bases in the middle. The germline V gene encodes CDR1 SGHDT and CDR2 YYEEEE. This CDR3 contains 13 residues. The entire variable domain, with the rest obtained from reference TRBV5-6 and TRBJ1-2, is as follows: DAGVTQSPTHLIKTRGQQVTLRCSPKSGHDTVSWYQQALGQGPQFIFQYYEEEERQRGNFPDRFSGHQFPNYSSELNVNALLLGDSALYLCASRFDSYYGYTFGSGTRLTVV.

The V and J genes are TRBV20-1 and TRBJ2-1, with 9 bases aligning to TRBD2. V shed 1 base and J 7 bases; nucleotides not matched to a gene: 11. This CDR3 region has 16 residues. The germline CDR1 and CDR2 sequences are DFQATT and SNEGSKA (reference sequence). The CDR3 nucleotides are TGCAGTGCTAGAGCGGCGGGAGGGCCAGATGTGAATGAGCAGTTCTTC. This translates into CSARAAGGPDVNEQFF.

The V call is TRBV5-6, the J call TRBJ1-5; D is possibly TRBD1 (6 bases). This CDR3 contains 15 residues. Germline CDR1 SGHDT, CDR2 YYEEEE. V lost 0 bases and J lost 3, with 10 bases in between. The CDR3 DNA is TGTGCCAGCAGCTTGGCCAGGGGCCCCAATCAGCCCCAGCATTTT. Its translation: CASSLARGPNQPQHF. Full variable domain (remainder filled in from reference TRBV5-6 and TRBJ1-5): DAGVTQSPTHLIKTRGQQVTLRCSPKSGHDTVSWYQQALGQGPQFIFQYYEEEERQRGNFPDRFSGHQFPNYSSELNVNALLLGDSALYLCASSLARGPNQPQHFGDGTRLSIL.

The gene calls are TRBV6-5 and TRBJ2-1, with 10 positions matching TRBD2. V lost 0 bases to trimming and J lost 0 bases; unmatched junction nucleotides: 14. Looked up from germline, CDR1 is MNHEY and CDR2 is SVGAGI. The length of the CDR3 is 21 residues. The CDR3 DNA follows: TGTGCCAGCAGTTACTCGAATCGGTACCTAGCGGGGGCCAACTCCTACAATGAGCAGTTCTTC. This sequence encodes CASSYSNRYLAGANSYNEQFF.

A single count supports this clonotype. The chain links TRBV27 to TRBJ1-2, with TRBD1 as a possible D gene (6 bases). The CDR3 covers 14 residues. V was trimmed by 7 bases and J by 7 bases, leaving 19 bases between them. Per germline, CDR1 MNHEY and CDR2 SMNVEV (reference sequence). The CDR3 sequence is CASKITTEGGGYTF. In DNA form, the CDR3 reads TGTGCCAGCAAGATTACGACAGAGGGGGGTGGCTACACCTTC.

The genes are TRBV3-1 and TRBJ2-1, with 11 bases identical to TRBD2. The junction had 10 bases not matched to a gene; V was cut back by 3 bases and J by 0 bases. Germline loops: CDR1 LGHDT, CDR2 YNNKEL (reference sequence). This CDR3 is built from 19 residues. The CDR3 spells CASSHPASGGQSSYNEQFF. The CDR3 coding sequence is TGTGCCAGCAGCCATCCGGCTAGCGGGGGGCAAAGCTCCTACAATGAGCAGTTCTTC.